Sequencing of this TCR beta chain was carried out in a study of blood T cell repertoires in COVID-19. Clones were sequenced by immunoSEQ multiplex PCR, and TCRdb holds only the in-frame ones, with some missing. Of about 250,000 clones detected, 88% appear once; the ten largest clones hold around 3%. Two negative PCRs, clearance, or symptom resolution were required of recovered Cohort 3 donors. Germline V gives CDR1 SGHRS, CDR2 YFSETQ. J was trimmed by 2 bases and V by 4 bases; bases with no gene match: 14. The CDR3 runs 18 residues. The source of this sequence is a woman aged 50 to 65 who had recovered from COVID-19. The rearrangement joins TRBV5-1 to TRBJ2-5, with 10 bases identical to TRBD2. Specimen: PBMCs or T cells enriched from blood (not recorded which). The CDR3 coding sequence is TGCGCCAGCAGCCGATCGACCGGGACTAGCGAGCGTCAAGAGACCCAGTACTTC. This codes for CASSRSTGTSERQETQYF.